A selection of T cell receptor beta chains follows, all from one sample in a study of blood T cell repertoires in COVID-19. Sequenced by immunoSEQ multiplex PCR; TCRdb stores in-frame clones only, minus some. This table holds roughly 82,000 clones, about four fifths found once. The sequenced material came from peripheral blood. These receptors were taken from a man between 60 and 75 years old with acute or convalescent COVID-19. The conserved cysteine and the conserved F or W are not part of the CDR3 here.

v_call cdr3_aa
TRBV28 ASSLGSGKAQY
TRBV6-5 ASRRRDEQY
TRBV28 ASSPDSYGYT
TRBV27 ASSPPAAGLNTEAF
TRBV5-1 ASSSAGRTDTQY
TRBV7-8 ASIPGLAGGRSTYEQY
TRBV11-2 ASSSSGTGNSPLH
TRBV18 ASSPLREGRGPYGYT
TRBV2 ASRGPPFDEQF
TRBV6-4 ASSDQGKRNYGYT
TRBV28 ASSLRLGRGGETQY
TRBV5-1 ASSRLAGVQETQY
TRBV6-2/TRBV6-3 ASSYLGGPYNEQF
TRBV7-2 ASRFRRDYGYT
TRBV28 ASSQRGRHEKLF
TRBV9 ASSVGDRAPHEQY
TRBV5-1 ASSLRGTVEKLF
TRBV25-1 ASSFSGNTIY
TRBV5-4 ASRRQGTNTEAF
TRBV15 ATSRWGQGEETQY
TRBV3-1/TRBV3-2 ASSRDRGLYT
TRBV6-2/TRBV6-3 ASSPGQGGTEAF
TRBV15 ATSGGSGGVFNTQY
TRBV3-1/TRBV3-2 ASSSPSLAGAKDTQY
TRBV27 ASSFLGQGTGNQPQH
TRBV7-9 ASSLEGQSPLH
TRBV7-9 ASSLVLAPSTDTQY
TRBV19 ASLGDRNSPLH
TRBV19 ASSMDRGGYEQY
TRBV3-1/TRBV3-2 ASSQDQGAGQPQH
TRBV27 ASRPYDRPNGQY
TRBV6-6 ASSSSPSNTQY
TRBV10-1 ASSRGVHEQY
TRBV7-9 ASSRSGGTADTQY
TRBV7-2 ASSITLDSLYEAF
TRBV29-1 SVVQGLSKETQY
TRBV10-3 AILIETGAYEQY
TRBV11-2 ASSTREGKY
TRBV27 ASSSPAGLAGGRGEQY
TRBV3-1/TRBV3-2 ASSPHRGGYGYT
TRBV28 ASRRLAGHYEQY
TRBV18 ASSPPDRGIYEQY
TRBV5-8 ASSWQGAGNYEQY
TRBV30 AWGLTNEKLF
TRBV28 ASSLPGQPYGYT